The T cell receptor beta chain under discussion was sequenced for a study of T cell responses to AZD1222 COVID-19 vaccine. On the study more broadly: It was second doses at about 4 or about 12 weeks that were pooled.

The method was immunoSEQ multiplex PCR; TCRdb's version includes in-frame clones alone and lacks a portion of them. The sample lists roughly 80,000 clones; about 91% were seen once. Regarding the study as a whole: Possibly, clonal diversity was underestimated; donors were largely white British and included more females. Among vaccine-associated CD4 TCRs, coverage spanned spike, with dominance at 160-218 and 743-854. Baseline seropositivity characterized only six AZD1222 recipients.

Concerning this clone: Its matching antigen is unknown.

CDR1 and CDR2 (germline): WNHNN, SYGVQD (reference sequence). The junction had 10 bases not matched to a gene; V was cut back by 4 bases and J by 2 bases. The CDR3 has 17 amino acids. The clonotype was recovered from an adult in good health. The chain combines TRBV10-1 with TRBJ1-5, with 8 nucleotides matching TRBD1. Material: peripheral blood, obtained on day 0 of AZD1222 vaccination. As DNA, the CDR3 is TGCGCCAGCAGTGGACCCTCGACAGGGGACGGCAATCAGCCCCAGCATTTT. This sequence encodes CASSGPSTGDGNQPQHF.